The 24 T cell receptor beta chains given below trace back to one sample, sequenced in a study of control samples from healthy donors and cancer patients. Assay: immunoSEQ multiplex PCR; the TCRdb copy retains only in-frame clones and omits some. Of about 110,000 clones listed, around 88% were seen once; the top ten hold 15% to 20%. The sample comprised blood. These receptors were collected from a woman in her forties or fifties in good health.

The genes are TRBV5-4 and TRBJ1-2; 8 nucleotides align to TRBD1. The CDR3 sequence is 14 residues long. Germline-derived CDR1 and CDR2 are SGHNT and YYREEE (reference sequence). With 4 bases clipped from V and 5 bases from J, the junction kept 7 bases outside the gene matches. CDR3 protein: CASSGQGRVYGYTF. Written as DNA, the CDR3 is TGTGCCAGCAGCGGACAGGGACGGGTTTATGGCTACACCTTC.

The CDR3 DNA reads TGTGCCAGCAGCTTGGGAGCCGGGAGGGGTTCCGGGGAGCTGTTTTTT. Translated, it gives CASSLGAGRGSGELFF. The V call is TRBV5-4, the J call TRBJ2-2; TRBD2 matches at 8 bases. Germline CDR1 and CDR2: SGHNT and YYREEE (reference sequence). V shed 0 bases, J shed 6 bases, and the junction held 7 bases outside the gene matches. The CDR3 consists of 16 residues.

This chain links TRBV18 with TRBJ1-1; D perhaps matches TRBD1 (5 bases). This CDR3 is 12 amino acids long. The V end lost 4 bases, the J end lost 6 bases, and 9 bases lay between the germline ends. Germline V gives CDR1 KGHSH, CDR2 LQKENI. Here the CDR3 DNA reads TGTGCCAGCTCACAACAGACAGCTGAAGCTTTCTTT. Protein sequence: CASSQQTAEAFF.

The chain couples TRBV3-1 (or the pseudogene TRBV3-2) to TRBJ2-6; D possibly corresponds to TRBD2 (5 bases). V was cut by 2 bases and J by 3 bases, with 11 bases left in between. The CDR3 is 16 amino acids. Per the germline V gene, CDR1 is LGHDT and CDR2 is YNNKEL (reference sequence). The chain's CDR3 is CASSQPTAGGANVLTF. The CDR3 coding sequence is TGTGCCAGCAGCCAACCCACCGCGGGTGGGGCCAACGTCCTGACTTTC.

Here the CDR3 DNA reads TGTGCCAGCAGCTCCATAGCGGGGGGCACAGATACGCAGTATTTT. Its translation is CASSSIAGGTDTQYF. The V and J genes are TRBV9 and TRBJ2-3; TRBD2 matches 9 bases. Germline V gene sequence: CDR1 SGDLS, CDR2 YYNGEE. CDR3 length: 15 amino acids. The trim removed 4 bases at V and 1 base at J, leaving 4 bases unmatched.

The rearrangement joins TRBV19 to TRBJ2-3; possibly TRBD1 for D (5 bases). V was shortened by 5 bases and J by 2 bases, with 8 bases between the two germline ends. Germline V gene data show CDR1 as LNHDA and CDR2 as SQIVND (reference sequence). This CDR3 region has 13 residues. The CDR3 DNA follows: TGTGCCAGTAGTCTTGGGGCCACAGATACGCAGTATTTT. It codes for CASSLGATDTQYF.

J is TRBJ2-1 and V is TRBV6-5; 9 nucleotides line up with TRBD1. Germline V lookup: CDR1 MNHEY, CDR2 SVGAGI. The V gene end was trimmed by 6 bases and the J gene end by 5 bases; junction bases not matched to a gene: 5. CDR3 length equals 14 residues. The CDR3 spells CASSGQGRNNEQFF. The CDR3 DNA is TGTGCCAGCAGCGGACAGGGGCGGAACAATGAGCAGTTCTTC.

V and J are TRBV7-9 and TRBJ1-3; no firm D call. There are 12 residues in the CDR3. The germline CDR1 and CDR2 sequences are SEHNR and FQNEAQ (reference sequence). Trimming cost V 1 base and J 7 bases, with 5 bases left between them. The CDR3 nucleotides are TGTGCCAGCAGCTTAGTTGTTAACACCATATATTTT. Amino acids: CASSLVVNTIYF.

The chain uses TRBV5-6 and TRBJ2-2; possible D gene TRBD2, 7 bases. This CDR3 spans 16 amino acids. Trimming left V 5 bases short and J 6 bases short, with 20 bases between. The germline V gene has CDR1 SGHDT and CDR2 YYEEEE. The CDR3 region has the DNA TGTGCCAGCAGGGGACTAAGGACAGCGATGTCCGGGGAGCTGTTTTTT. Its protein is CASRGLRTAMSGELFF.

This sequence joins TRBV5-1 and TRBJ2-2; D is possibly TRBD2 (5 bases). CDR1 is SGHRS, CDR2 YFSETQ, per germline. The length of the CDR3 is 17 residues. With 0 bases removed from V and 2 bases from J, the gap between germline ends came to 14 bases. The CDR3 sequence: CASSLARASPNTGELFF. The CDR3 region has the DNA TGCGCCAGCAGCTTGGCGAGGGCAAGCCCTAACACCGGGGAGCTGTTTTTT.

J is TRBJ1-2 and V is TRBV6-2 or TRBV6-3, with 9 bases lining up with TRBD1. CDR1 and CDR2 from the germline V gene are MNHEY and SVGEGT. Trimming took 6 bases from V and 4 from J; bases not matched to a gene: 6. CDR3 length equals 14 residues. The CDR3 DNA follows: TGTGCCAGCAGCCTACAGGGGGCGAGCTATGGCTACACCTTC. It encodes CASSLQGASYGYTF.

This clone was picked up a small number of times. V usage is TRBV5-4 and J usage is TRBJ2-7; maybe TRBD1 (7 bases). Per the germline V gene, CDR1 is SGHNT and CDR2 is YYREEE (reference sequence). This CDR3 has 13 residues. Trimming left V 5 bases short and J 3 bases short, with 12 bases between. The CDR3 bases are TGTGCCAGCAGGCAGGGGGAGGACTACGAGCAGTACTTC. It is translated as CASRQGEDYEQYF. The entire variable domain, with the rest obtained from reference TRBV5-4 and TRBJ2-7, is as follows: ETGVTQSPTHLIKTRGQQVTLRCSSQSGHNTVSWYQQALGQGPQFIFQYYREEENGRGNFPPRFSGLQFPNYSSELNVNALELDDSALYLCASRQGEDYEQYFGPGTRLTVT.

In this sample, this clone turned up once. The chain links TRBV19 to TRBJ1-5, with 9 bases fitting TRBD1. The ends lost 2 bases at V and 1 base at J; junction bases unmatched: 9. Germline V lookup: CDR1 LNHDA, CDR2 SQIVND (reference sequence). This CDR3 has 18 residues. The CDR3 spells CASSIRQGVWVSNQPQHF. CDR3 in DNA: TGTGCCAGTAGTATAAGACAGGGGGTTTGGGTCAGCAATCAGCCCCAGCATTTT.

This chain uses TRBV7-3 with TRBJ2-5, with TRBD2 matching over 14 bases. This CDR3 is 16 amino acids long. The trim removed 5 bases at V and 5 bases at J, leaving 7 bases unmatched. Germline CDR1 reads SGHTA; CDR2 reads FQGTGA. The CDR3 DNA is TGTGCCAGCAGCCCGGGACTAGCGGGAGATGCGGAGACCCAGTACTTC. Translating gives CASSPGLAGDAETQYF. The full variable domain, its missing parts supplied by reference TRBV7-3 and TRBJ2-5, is GAGVSQTPSNKVTEKGKYVELRCDPISGHTALYWYRQSLGQGPEFLIYFQGTGAADDSGLPNDRFFAVRPEGSVSTLKIQRTERGDSAVYLCASSPGLAGDAETQYFGPGTRLLVL.

CDR3 DNA sequence: TGTGCCAGCAGCCAGGTACAGGTTTCCTACAATGAGCAGTTCTTC. This gives the protein CASSQVQVSYNEQFF. This chain joins TRBV4-2 and TRBJ2-1; D may be TRBD1 (5 bases). This CDR3 is 15 amino acids long. CDR1 and CDR2 (germline): LGHNA, YNFKEQ. Trimming removed 3 bases at V and 1 base at J, with 10 bases between.

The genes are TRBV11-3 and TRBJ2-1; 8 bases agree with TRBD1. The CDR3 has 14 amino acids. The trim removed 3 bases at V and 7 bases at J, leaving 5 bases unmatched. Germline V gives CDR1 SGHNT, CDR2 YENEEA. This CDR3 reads CASSLTGAENEQFF. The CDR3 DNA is TGTGCCAGCAGCTTGACAGGGGCCGAGAATGAGCAGTTCTTC.

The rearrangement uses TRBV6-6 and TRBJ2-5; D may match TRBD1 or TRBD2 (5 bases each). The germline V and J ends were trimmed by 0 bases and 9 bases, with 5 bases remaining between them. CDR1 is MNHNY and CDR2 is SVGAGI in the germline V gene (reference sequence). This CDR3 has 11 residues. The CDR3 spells CASSYSGAQYF. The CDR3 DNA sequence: TGTGCCAGCAGTTACTCGGGGGCCCAGTACTTC.

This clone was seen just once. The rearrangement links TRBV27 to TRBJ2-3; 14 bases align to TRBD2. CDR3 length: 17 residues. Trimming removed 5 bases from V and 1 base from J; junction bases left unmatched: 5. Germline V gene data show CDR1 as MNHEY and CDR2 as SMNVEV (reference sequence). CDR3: CASSTRTSGGRTDTQYF. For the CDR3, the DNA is TGTGCCAGCAGTACACGGACTAGCGGGGGGCGCACAGATACGCAGTATTTT.

For the CDR3, the DNA is TGTGCCAGCACCTACCGGCTTGAGCAGTTCTTC. Its translation: CASTYRLEQFF. The chain uses TRBV12-3 or TRBV12-4 and TRBJ2-1; D not certain. The CDR3 length is 11 residues. Trimming removed 7 bases at V and 9 bases at J, with 10 bases between.

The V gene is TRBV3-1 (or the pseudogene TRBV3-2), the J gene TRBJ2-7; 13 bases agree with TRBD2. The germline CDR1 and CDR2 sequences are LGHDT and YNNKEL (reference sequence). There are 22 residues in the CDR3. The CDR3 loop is CASSEEGLAGPITSNQLCEQYV. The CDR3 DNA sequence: TGTGCCAGCAGCGAAGAGGGACTAGCGGGACCAATTACGAGCAACCAGCTCTGCGAGCAGTACGTC.

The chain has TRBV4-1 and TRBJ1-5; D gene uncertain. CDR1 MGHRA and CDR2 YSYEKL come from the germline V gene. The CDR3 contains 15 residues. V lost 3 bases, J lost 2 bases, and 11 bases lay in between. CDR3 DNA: TGCGCCAGCAGCCAGTCGGCCTTGGGCAATCAGCCCCAGCATTTT. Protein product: CASSQSALGNQPQHF.

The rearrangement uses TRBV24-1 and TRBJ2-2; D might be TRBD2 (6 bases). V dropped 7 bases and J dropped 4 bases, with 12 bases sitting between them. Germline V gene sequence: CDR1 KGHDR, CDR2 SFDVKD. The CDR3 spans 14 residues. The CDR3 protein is CATSGGTITGELFF. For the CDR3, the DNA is TGTGCCACCAGCGGAGGGACGATCACCGGGGAGCTGTTTTTT.

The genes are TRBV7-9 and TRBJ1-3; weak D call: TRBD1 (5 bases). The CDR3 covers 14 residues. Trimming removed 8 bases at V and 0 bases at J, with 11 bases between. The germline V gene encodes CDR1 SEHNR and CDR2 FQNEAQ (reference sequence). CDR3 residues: CASVRQNSGNTIYF. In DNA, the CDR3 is TGTGCCAGCGTCCGACAGAACTCTGGAAACACCATATATTTT.

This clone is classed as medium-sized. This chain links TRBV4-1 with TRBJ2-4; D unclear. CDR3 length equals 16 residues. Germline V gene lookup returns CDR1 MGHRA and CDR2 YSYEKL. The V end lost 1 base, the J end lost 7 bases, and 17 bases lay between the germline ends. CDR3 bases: TGCGCCAGCAGCCAAGGGGAATATGCGAAGAATAACATTCAGTACTTC. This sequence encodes CASSQGEYAKNNIQYF.